Listed here are 10 T cell receptor beta chains from one sample, sequenced in a study of identical twins (dated by TCRdb to the mid-2010s). The library relied on 5' RACE. This sample was sequenced with an Illumina HiSeq 2000. TCRdb trimmed public reads at Q25 via fastp, called clones via MiXCR and kept in-frame beta chains. Identical CDR3 protein sequences are pooled into one entry, listed with their most common genes and DNA. Recorded for this sample are around 530,000 distinct CDR3 sequences; 15% of them occurred a single time. Of the sample, roughly 0.4% is held by the ten largest clones. These data were also filed under a second study, of yellow fever vaccine responses in identical twins.

The sequenced material came from CD4+ T cells sorted from blood. Receptor source: a young woman in good health.

The CDR3 protein is CASSFEQGFSYNEQFF. CDR3 DNA: TGTGCCAGCAGTTTCGAACAGGGCTTTTCCTACAATGAGCAGTTCTTC. V usage is TRBV12-3 or TRBV12-4 and J usage is TRBJ2-1; possible D gene TRBD1, 6 bases. The CDR3 is made up of 16 amino acids. The V end was cut by 3 bases, the J end by 1 base, with 13 bases between.

There are a few counts of this clonotype. V gene TRBV5-6 combines with J gene TRBJ2-7; the D gene is possibly TRBD1 (5 bases). The CDR3 consists of 17 residues. Germline CDR1 is SGHDT and CDR2 is YYEEEE. With 1 base removed from V and 1 base from J, the gap between germline ends came to 18 bases. The CDR3: CASSLLISGKPSYEQYF. The CDR3 nucleotides read TGTGCCAGCAGCTTGCTGATCTCAGGGAAGCCGTCCTACGAGCAGTACTTC.

J is TRBJ1-1 and V is TRBV5-1; TRBD1 is a possible D gene (5 bases). CDR3 length equals 14 residues. V lost 4 bases and J 6 bases, leaving 16 bases between the germline ends. In germline, CDR1 is SGHRS, CDR2 YFSETQ. The CDR3 DNA reads as TGCGCCAGCAGCCTGGTGTTGGGGGAGGCTGAAGCTTTCTTT. As protein: CASSLVLGEAEAFF. Using reference TRBV5-1 and TRBJ1-1 for the parts outside the CDR3, the full variable domain is KAGVTQTPRYLIKTRGQQVTLSCSPISGHRSVSWYQQTPGQGLQFLFEYFSETQRNKGNFPGRFSGRQFSNSRSEMNVSTLELGDSALYLCASSLVLGEAEAFFGQGTRLTVV.

V and J are TRBV29-1 and TRBJ2-1; 7 bases are shared with TRBD2. The V gene's germline CDR1 is SQVTM and CDR2 ANQGSEA. V was clipped by 7 bases and J by 4 bases; unmatched bases: 10. CDR3 size: 14 residues. This CDR3 is CSGEGDGPYNEQFF. CDR3 sequence (DNA): TGCAGCGGGGAGGGTGACGGACCTTACAATGAGCAGTTCTTC.

This sequence joins TRBV7-6 and TRBJ2-5; no firm D call. The CDR3 length is 14 residues. Germline V CDR1 and CDR2: SGHVS, FNYEAQ. The V end was cut by 2 bases, the J end by 7 bases, with 14 bases between. CDR3: CASSLSISLVTQYF. The CDR3 region has the DNA TGTGCCAGCAGCTTAAGTATTAGTTTAGTGACCCAGTACTTC.

The chain links TRBV3-1 to TRBJ1-5; D may be TRBD1 (6 bases). Germline V lookup: CDR1 LGHDT, CDR2 YNNKEL (reference sequence). V dropped 1 base and J dropped 7 bases, with 14 bases sitting between them. The CDR3 runs 15 residues. The CDR3 DNA reads as TGTGCCAGCAGCCAAGCGCGCGGGGACACCCAGCCCCAGCATTTT. It yields the protein CASSQARGDTQPQHF.

This clonotype came up a few times. The V and J genes are TRBV29-1 and TRBJ1-1, with a possible D match to TRBD1 (6 bases). This CDR3 comprises 12 residues. V was cut by 4 bases and J by 5 bases, with 11 bases left in between. The germline gives CDR1 SQVTM, CDR2 ANQGSEA. Written as DNA, the CDR3 is TGCAGCGTTGCCAGGGGTCGGACTGAAGCTTTCTTT. This codes for CSVARGRTEAFF.

This clonotype was found a few times. The CDR3 region has the DNA TGTGCCAGCAGTGGCAGGGGGTTCAACTATGGCTACACCTTC. It specifies CASSGRGFNYGYTF. V and J are TRBV25-1 and TRBJ1-2; TRBD1 aligns across 7 bases. CDR3 size: 14 residues. Trimming cost V 4 bases and J 2 bases; bases outside gene matches: 4. The V gene's germline CDR1 is MGHDK and CDR2 SYGVNS.

The chain employs TRBV24-1 and TRBJ1-1, with a tentative D call TRBD1 (5 bases). CDR1 is KGHDR, CDR2 SFDVKD, per germline. The ends were cut back, 1 base at V and 5 bases at J, with 13 bases in the middle. CDR3 length: 15 amino acids. This chain's CDR3 is CATSDFGLRGTEAFF. In DNA, the CDR3 is TGTGCCACCAGTGATTTTGGGTTAAGGGGAACTGAAGCTTTCTTT.

This chain joins TRBV5-1 and TRBJ1-1; D gene ambiguous. This CDR3 spans 16 amino acids. Looked up from germline, CDR1 is SGHRS and CDR2 is YFSETQ. Trimming stripped 3 bases from V and 4 bases from J, with 19 bases between. DNA for the CDR3: TGCGCCAGCAGCTCCGACCGGGTCGGGTTCGGCACTGAAGCTTTCTTT. It encodes CASSSDRVGFGTEAFF.